The 21 T cell receptor beta chains below all came from one sample that was sequenced in a study of early T cells in non-severe SARS-CoV-2 infection. TCRdb re-called the 5' RACE reads with MiXCR, one entry per CDR3 protein. Here the sample spans tens of thousands of distinct CDR3 sequences, about 6% being singletons. Sequenced material: whole blood. The receptors shown here come from an adult who was a healthcare worker with PCR-confirmed SARS-CoV-2 infection or an uninfected control (not recorded which).

This clonotype was found many times. The CDR3, as DNA: TGTGCCAGCAGCTTAATGAGGCTTGTGGAGACCCAGTACTTC. Protein: CASSLMRLVETQYF. The chain combines TRBV11-2 with TRBJ2-5; D gene ambiguous. CDR3 size: 14 residues. The germline V gene encodes CDR1 SGHAT and CDR2 FQNNGV. Trimming shortened V by 2 bases and J by 5 bases, and 12 bases separated the two germline ends.

This clonotype was observed many times. The gene calls are TRBV11-1 and TRBJ2-1, with D perhaps given as TRBD1 or TRBD2 (6 bases each). The CDR3 covers 17 residues. CDR1 and CDR2 from the germline V gene are SGHAT and FQDESV (reference sequence). V was cut by 6 bases and J by 0 bases, with 18 bases left in between. The CDR3 nucleotides read TGTGCCAGCAGGGGCACCAAGGAGGGGGGCTCCTACAATGAGCAGTTCTTC. Protein product: CASRGTKEGGSYNEQFF. Looking up the rest from reference TRBV11-1 and TRBJ2-1 gives the full variable domain: EAEVAQSPRYKITEKSQAVAFWCDPISGHATLYWYRQILGQGPELLVQFQDESVVDDSQLPKDRFSAERLKGVDSTLKIQPAELGDSAMYLCASRGTKEGGSYNEQFFGPGTRLTVL.

This sequence joins TRBV12-3 or TRBV12-4 and TRBJ1-1; D remains unclear. The V end was cut by 6 bases, the J end by 0 bases, with 5 bases between. The CDR3 sequence is 12 residues long. CDR3: CASRAMNTEAFF. CDR3 in DNA: TGTGCCAGCAGGGCGATGAACACTGAAGCTTTCTTT.

This clonotype was counted many times. The chain carries TRBV29-1 and TRBJ2-7; 8 nucleotides line up with TRBD2. The V segment lost 4 bases and the J segment 1 base; nucleotides outside the gene matches: 6. The CDR3 contains 14 residues. Germline-derived CDR1 and CDR2 are SQVTM and ANQGSEA. The CDR3 coding sequence is TGCAGCGTTGCCTTACTAGCGGATTCCTACGAGCAGTACTTC. Protein product: CSVALLADSYEQYF.

This clonotype was observed at least ten times. The chain employs TRBV19 and TRBJ2-7; TRBD1 might be the D (5 bases). The V end was cut by 5 bases, the J end by 2 bases, with 7 bases between. Germline CDR1 and CDR2: LNHDA and SQIVND (reference sequence). This CDR3 contains 12 residues. The CDR3 coding sequence is TGTGCCAGTAGTCAGGGCGCCTACGAGCAGTACTTC. Protein product: CASSQGAYEQYF.

This clonotype was seen repeatedly, ten times or more. The rearrangement uses TRBV11-2 and TRBJ2-2, with D unclear. The CDR3 sequence is 13 residues long. Trimming removed 5 bases from V and 0 bases from J, with 4 bases in between. Germline CDR1 is SGHAT and CDR2 is FQNNGV. In DNA, the CDR3 is TGTGCCAGCAGCCCCACGAACACCGGGGAGCTGTTTTTT. Translation gives CASSPTNTGELFF.

This clonotype was found many times. This chain joins TRBV12-3 or TRBV12-4 and TRBJ2-7, with TRBD2 matching over 7 bases. The CDR3 sequence is 13 residues long. The J segment lost 2 bases and the V segment lost 6 bases, leaving 4 bases of the junction unmatched. CDR3 bases: TGTGCCAGCAGCCGCGCGGGAGCCTACGAGCAGTACTTC. It codes for CASSRAGAYEQYF.

J is TRBJ1-2 and V is TRBV7-3; possibly TRBD1 for D (6 bases). This CDR3 has 14 amino acids. V gave up 5 bases and J gave up 6 bases, with 16 bases separating them. CDR1 SGHTA and CDR2 FQGTGA come from the germline V gene. The DNA for the CDR3 is TGTGCCAGCAGCCCCCGGGGGGGGGCCGATGGCTACACCTTC. Translated: CASSPRGGADGYTF.

There are many counts of this clonotype. The chain couples TRBV29-1 to TRBJ1-1, with 8 bases aligning to TRBD1. V gave up 7 bases and J gave up 4 bases; unmatched junction bases: 14. The CDR3 spans 15 residues. CDR1 and CDR2 (germline): SQVTM, ANQGSEA. The CDR3 is CSAGETGAVGTEAFF. DNA of the CDR3: TGCAGCGCTGGGGAGACAGGGGCCGTAGGCACTGAAGCTTTCTTT.

Within the sample, this clonotype is medium-sized. The chain employs TRBV7-6 and TRBJ2-5, with 11 bases identical to TRBD2. CDR1 and CDR2 (germline): SGHVS, FNYEAQ. V lost 5 bases and J lost 5; bases outside the gene matches: 13. This CDR3 has 17 amino acids. CDR3 protein: CASSLSVAGGPEETQYF. The CDR3 DNA sequence: TGTGCCAGCAGCCTTAGTGTAGCGGGAGGGCCGGAGGAGACCCAGTACTTC.

In nucleotides, the CDR3 is TGTGCCAGTAGTATGGAACGGCTCAACACAGATACGCAGTATTTT. Translated, it gives CASSMERLNTDTQYF. V gene TRBV19 combines with J gene TRBJ2-3; D unresolved. The CDR3 covers 15 residues. V lost 3 bases, J lost 2 bases, and 12 bases lay in between. Germline loops: CDR1 LNHDA, CDR2 SQIVND (reference sequence).

Judged by abundance, this clonotype is medium-sized (0.01 to 0.1%). The chain uses TRBV29-1 and TRBJ2-1; 10 bases agree with TRBD2. V lost 1 base and J lost 1; bases outside the gene matches: 10. The germline CDR1 and CDR2 sequences are SQVTM and ANQGSEA. CDR3 length: 18 residues. Here the CDR3 DNA reads TGCAGCGTTGAAGGGGCGCTAACTAGCGGGAAGTCCTACAATGAGCAGTTCTTC. Its translation is CSVEGALTSGKSYNEQFF.

This clonotype was seen only a few times. This chain joins TRBV28 and TRBJ1-1, with D uncertain. CDR1 is MDHEN, CDR2 SYDVKM, per germline. V was clipped by 1 base and J by 6 bases, with 9 bases between them. The CDR3 extends over 13 amino acids. DNA for the CDR3: TGTGCCAGCAGTTTATCGGTGAGGGCTGAAGCTTTCTTT. This sequence encodes CASSLSVRAEAFF.

At least ten counts were recorded for this clonotype. The V and J genes are TRBV20-1 and TRBJ2-3; D not certain. Germline CDR1 and CDR2: DFQATT and SNEGSKA (reference sequence). The CDR3 is 10 residues long. Trimming took 7 bases from V and 4 from J, leaving 6 bases between them. CDR3 protein: CSVAPDTQYF. The CDR3 bases are TGCAGTGTGGCCCCAGATACGCAGTATTTT.

This clonotype was detected many times. The chain has TRBV28 and TRBJ2-5, with D possibly being TRBD2 (5 bases). Trimming took off 2 bases at V and 2 bases at J, with 12 bases between the two ends. The CDR3 totals 15 residues. From germline, CDR1 is MDHEN and CDR2 SYDVKM. This CDR3 reads CASSLSLRVQETQYF. The CDR3 coding sequence is TGTGCCAGCAGTTTAAGTTTGCGGGTGCAAGAGACCCAGTACTTC.

This clonotype showed up many times. V usage is TRBV12-3 or TRBV12-4 and J usage is TRBJ2-1, with D unresolved. The V end was cut by 4 bases, the J end by 0 bases, with 19 bases between. There are 18 residues in the CDR3. The CDR3 bases are TGTGCCAGCAGTTCCTTAACCCTGGGCTACAGCTCCTACAATGAGCAGTTCTTC. This sequence encodes CASSSLTLGYSSYNEQFF.

This clonotype showed up many times. The V gene is TRBV4-1, the J gene TRBJ2-3; TRBD2 agrees at 12 bases. The CDR3 is made up of 16 amino acids. The germline CDR1 and CDR2 sequences are MGHRA and YSYEKL. V lost 3 bases, J lost 0 bases, and 1 base stayed unmatched. CDR3 nucleotides: TGCGCCAGCAGCCAGGGGACTAGCGGGAGCACAGATACGCAGTATTTT. This gives the protein CASSQGTSGSTDTQYF.

This clonotype was observed at least ten times. V is TRBV3-1 and J is TRBJ2-1; tentative D call: TRBD1 (6 bases). Germline lookup yields CDR1 LGHDT and CDR2 YNNKEL (reference sequence). The CDR3 contains 14 residues. V dropped 4 bases and J dropped 5 bases, with 12 bases sitting between them. Here the CDR3 reads CASSLRGTNNEQFF. The CDR3 region has the DNA TGTGCCAGCAGCCTCAGGGGTACGAACAATGAGCAGTTCTTC.

This clonotype was seen ten or more times. The chain joins TRBV5-1 to TRBJ2-7; the D is unclear. The V end was cut by 3 bases, the J end by 2 bases, with 6 bases between. From germline, CDR1 is SGHRS and CDR2 YFSETQ. The CDR3 covers 12 residues. The CDR3 sequence: CASSSSTYEQYF. CDR3 DNA: TGCGCCAGCAGCTCCAGCACCTACGAGCAGTACTTC.

This clonotype has ten or more counts. This chain connects TRBV7-2 to TRBJ2-1; D possibly corresponds to TRBD1 (5 bases). This CDR3 spans 15 amino acids. The V and J ends lost 0 bases and 9 bases respectively, with 15 bases between them. CDR1 and CDR2 (germline): SGHTA, FQGNSA. Here the CDR3 reads CASSLAHGQGGEQFF. The CDR3 DNA reads as TGTGCCAGCAGCTTAGCTCATGGGCAGGGCGGTGAGCAGTTCTTC.

This clonotype has at least ten counts. The chain is built from TRBV27 and TRBJ2-7, with 9 nucleotides matching TRBD1. V was clipped by 8 bases and J by 2 bases; unmatched bases: 4. Germline loops: CDR1 MNHEY, CDR2 SMNVEV (reference sequence). This CDR3 has 13 amino acids. For the CDR3, the DNA is TGTGCCAGCCGAGACAGGGGGACCTACGAGCAGTACTTC. Translated, it gives CASRDRGTYEQYF.